This is a list of T cell receptor beta chains from one sample in a study of T-cell memory formation after mild COVID-19. One entry per CDR3 protein results from TCRdb running MiXCR on the 5' RACE reads. Among around 340,000 distinct CDR3 sequences listed, 14% were seen once. The material sequenced was PBMCs or a T cell subset sorted from them (not recorded which). The receptors shown here come from a man aged 18 to 35 who had mild COVID-19 (a few samples of this study predate the infection). Cell type and time point are not known. Each CDR3 is given with its conserved first and last residue. D genes are given only for firm matches. Clone sizes are given selectively: once, few, many, or a class where the clone is expanded.

few	TRBD2	TRBV12-3/TRBV12-4	TRBJ2-5	TGTGCCAGCAGCCCTCCCGCGGGGGGGTTCGGAGAGACCCAGTACTTC	CASSPPAGGFGETQYF
.	.	TRBV12-3/TRBV12-4	TRBJ2-2	TGTGCCAGCATCATTAGGGTTAACACCGGGGAGCTGTTTTTT	CASIIRVNTGELFF
.	TRBD2	TRBV7-9	TRBJ2-1	TGTGCCAGCAGCTTCCTATCCCCTAGCGGGGGGTTATACAATGAGCAGTTCTTC	CASSFLSPSGGLYNEQFF
.	.	TRBV7-9	TRBJ2-2	TGTGCCAGCAGCGCACAACGGACCAAGAACACCGGGGAGCTGTTTTTT	CASSAQRTKNTGELFF
few	.	TRBV20-1	TRBJ1-1	TGCAGTTCAACCCTTAACACTGAAGCTTTCTTT	CSSTLNTEAFF
.	.	TRBV5-1	TRBJ1-2	TGCGCCAGCAGCTTGTACGGGGACTCCGGCTACACCTTC	CASSLYGDSGYTF
.	.	TRBV6-5	TRBJ1-1	TGTGCAAAGGGCATCCCAGACAGGAGGGACACTGAAGCTTTCTTT	CAKGIPDRRDTEAFF
many	.	TRBV5-1	TRBJ1-2	TGCGCCAGCAGCGAGCCCTCGCGGCCCAGTGGCTACACCTTC	CASSEPSRPSGYTF
.	TRBD2	TRBV7-3	TRBJ2-3	TGTGCCAGCAGCCACCGGGGGGGCCGGGGCGCAGATACGCAGTATTTT	CASSHRGGRGADTQYF
.	TRBD2	TRBV5-1	TRBJ2-1	TGCGCCAGCAAGGAGCGGGGAGAAAACAATGAGCAGTTCTTC	CASKERGENNEQFF
many	.	TRBV6-4	TRBJ2-1	TGTGCCAGCAGTGACGGCACGGACCCCTACAATGAGCAGTTCTTC	CASSDGTDPYNEQFF
few	.	TRBV6-6	TRBJ1-5	TGTGCCAGCAGTTGGCAAGGAAGCAATCAGCCCCAGCATTTT	CASSWQGSNQPQHF
.	TRBD1	TRBV5-1	TRBJ1-3	TGCGCCAGCAGCTTGATGGGACAGGGGAACGTGGGAAACACCATATATTTT	CASSLMGQGNVGNTIYF